This T cell receptor (beta chain) was profiled in a study of T cells after posttransplantation cyclophosphamide. Cyclophosphamide on days +3 and +4 followed busulfan-fludarabine conditioning and a marrow graft. TCRdb's table, derived via immunoSEQ multiplex PCR, lists solely in-frame clones and lacks some. The table lists approximately 4,400 clones, approximately 79% of them singletons. Study-level points and caveats: Later post-transplant blood repertoires were often dominated by donor CD8+ memory clones.

This CDR3 has 14 residues. Germline V gene lookup returns CDR1 GTSNPN and CDR2 SVGIG (reference sequence). V lost 3 bases and J 1 base, leaving 13 bases between the germline ends. This clone showed up just a few times. Its antigen is currently unknown. This sequence was found in a male patient aged 50 or older who received an allogeneic stem cell transplant from an unrelated donor, was CMV-positive, and had acute GVHD only. Among the T cells, some may be from the graft donor. J is TRBJ2-7 and V is TRBV30, with a weak D call TRBD1 (5 bases). The input for sequencing was PBMCs, taken 86 days after allogeneic stem cell transplant with posttransplant cyclophosphamide. CDR3 sequence reads: CAWRRGGTSYEQYF. CDR3 bases: TGTGCCTGGAGAAGGGGTGGAACGTCCTACGAGCAGTACTTC.